The T cell receptor beta chain described here comes from a study of T cells after yellow fever vaccination. Template switching by 5'RACE produced TCR cDNA, adding a universal primer site and UMIs. TCRdb re-called the 5' RACE reads with MiXCR, one entry per CDR3 protein. This sample has approximately 150,000 distinct CDR3 sequences, with around 9.3% found just once. Study-wide results and caveats: The study re-detected most primary-vaccination clones after the booster (roughly 96% CD4, 80% to 90% CD8).

This clonotype came up many times. The target antigen is unknown. CDR3 size: 15 residues. The germline CDR1 and CDR2 sequences are SQVTM and ANQGSEA. The V end was cut by 4 bases, the J end by 3 bases, with 17 bases between. The source material was CD8+ T cells sorted from PBMCs, sampled 45 days after the yellow fever booster vaccination. The chain uses TRBV29-1 and TRBJ2-3; D may match TRBD1 or TRBD2 (6 bases each). The origin of this receptor is a man aged 18-30 years who received the YFV17D yellow fever vaccine. The CDR3, as DNA: TGCAGCGTTGGGAGGGGGGCGCAGTCGACAGATACGCAGTATTTT. It specifies CSVGRGAQSTDTQYF.